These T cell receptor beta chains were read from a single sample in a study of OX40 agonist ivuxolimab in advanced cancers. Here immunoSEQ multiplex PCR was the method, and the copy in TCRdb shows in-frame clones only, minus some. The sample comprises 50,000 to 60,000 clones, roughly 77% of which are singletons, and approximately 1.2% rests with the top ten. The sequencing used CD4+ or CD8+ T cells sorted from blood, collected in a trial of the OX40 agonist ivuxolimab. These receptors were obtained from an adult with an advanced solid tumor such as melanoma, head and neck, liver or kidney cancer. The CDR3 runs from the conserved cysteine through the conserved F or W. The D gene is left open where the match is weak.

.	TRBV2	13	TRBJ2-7	TGTGCCAGCAGTAGGGACACGAACTACGAGCAGTACTTC	CASSRDTNYEQYF
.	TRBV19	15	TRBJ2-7	TGTGCCAGTAGTATCGGCGGACAGCCTACCTACGAGCAGTACTTC	CASSIGGQPTYEQYF
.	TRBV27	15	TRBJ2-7	TGTGCCAGCAGTTACCAAGGCAGGATTGGTTACGAGCAGTACTTC	CASSYQGRIGYEQYF
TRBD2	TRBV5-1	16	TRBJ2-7	TGCGCCAGCAAGGTCCTAGCGGGCTCCCTCTCCTACGAGCAGTACTTC	CASKVLAGSLSYEQYF
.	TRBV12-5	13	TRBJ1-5	TGTGCTAGTGGTTTAAATAGCAATCAGCCCCAGCATTTT	CASGLNSNQPQHF
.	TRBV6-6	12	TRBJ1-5	TGTGCCAGCAGGGATAGCAATCAGCCCCAGCATTTT	CASRDSNQPQHF
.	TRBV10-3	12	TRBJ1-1	TGTGCCATCAGTGAAGGGGACACTGAAGCTTTCTTT	CAISEGDTEAFF
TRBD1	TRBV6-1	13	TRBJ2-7	TGTGCCAGCAGCCCGGGACAGTCCTACGAGCAGTACTTC	CASSPGQSYEQYF
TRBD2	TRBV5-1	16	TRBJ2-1	TGCGCCAGCAGCGAACTAGCGGCTAGCTCCTACAATGAGCAGTTCTTC	CASSELAASSYNEQFF
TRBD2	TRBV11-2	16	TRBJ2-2	TGTGCCAGCAGCTTCCGCCAGCGGGGGTTAGGGGGGGAGCTGTTTTTT	CASSFRQRGLGGELFF